This passage covers 31 T cell receptor beta chains from one sample sequenced in a study of OX40 agonist ivuxolimab in advanced cancers. TCRdb's table, derived via immunoSEQ multiplex PCR, lists solely in-frame clones and lacks some. The table has about 76,000 clones, 85% seen once; the top ten hold less than 4%. The sample in question was CD4+ or CD8+ T cells sorted from blood, obtained in a trial of the OX40 agonist ivuxolimab. The receptors stem from an adult with an advanced solid tumor such as melanoma, head and neck, liver or kidney cancer.

V gene TRBV7-3 combines with J gene TRBJ1-5; 8 nucleotides line up with TRBD1. CDR1 is SGHTA, CDR2 FQGTGA, per germline. Trimming took 3 bases from V and 2 from J; bases not matched to a gene: 9. The CDR3 contains 17 residues. The CDR3: CASSFKTGEKGNQPQHF. The CDR3 DNA reads TGTGCCAGCAGCTTCAAGACAGGGGAAAAGGGCAATCAGCCCCAGCATTTT. Complete variable domain (other parts from reference TRBV7-3 and TRBJ1-5): GAGVSQTPSNKVTEKGKYVELRCDPISGHTALYWYRQSLGQGPEFLIYFQGTGAADDSGLPNDRFFAVRPEGSVSTLKIQRTERGDSAVYLCASSFKTGEKGNQPQHFGDGTRLSIL.

This clone appeared once. This sequence joins TRBV7-8 and TRBJ1-1, with D uncertain. CDR1 and CDR2 from the germline V gene are SGHVS and FQNEAQ. The germline V and J ends were trimmed by 5 bases and 0 bases, with 10 bases remaining between them. CDR3 length: 14 amino acids. As DNA, the CDR3 is TGTGCCAGCAGCCCGGCGCAGGTGAACACTGAAGCTTTCTTT. It is translated as CASSPAQVNTEAFF. Combining the CDR3 with reference TRBV7-8 and TRBJ1-1 gives the whole variable domain GAGVSQSPRYKVAKRGQDVALRCDPISGHVSLFWYQQALGQGPEFLTYFQNEAQLDKSGLPSDRFFAERPEGSVSTLKIQRTQQEDSAVYLCASSPAQVNTEAFFGQGTRLTVV.

The CDR3 DNA reads as TGTGCCAGCAGCTTTGGTAGCGGGGCCTACAATGAGCAGTTCTTC. Translated, it gives CASSFGSGAYNEQFF. The chain couples TRBV7-3 to TRBJ2-1; 8 positions match TRBD2. This CDR3 spans 15 amino acids. V was pared by 3 bases and J by 2 bases, with 3 bases of the junction left unmatched. Per the germline V gene, CDR1 is SGHTA and CDR2 is FQGTGA.

This chain links TRBV6-5 with TRBJ1-1; no definite D call. CDR1 is MNHEY, CDR2 SVGAGI, per germline. The CDR3 contains 15 residues. The V end was cut by 10 bases, the J end by 4 bases, with 22 bases between. The CDR3 bases are TGTGCCACCACCCGGGTTCCTTCGGGTAGCACTGAAGCTTTCTTT. This encodes CATTRVPSGSTEAFF.

This clone was found once. This chain links TRBV5-4 with TRBJ2-2; 11 nucleotides line up with TRBD2. Unmatched junction bases numbered 9, after V lost 6 bases and J lost 5 bases. Germline loops: CDR1 SGHNT, CDR2 YYREEE (reference sequence). The CDR3 consists of 16 residues. CDR3 DNA: TGTGCCAGCACCAAATCGGGACTAGCGGATACCGGGGAGCTGTTTTTT. It is translated as CASTKSGLADTGELFF.

The CDR3 is CAGPGLEGDTQYF. CDR3 nucleotides: TGCGCCGGGCCGGGACTAGAGGGAGATACGCAGTATTTT. This rearrangement joins TRBV10-2 to TRBJ2-3; TRBD2 agrees at 8 bases. J lost 5 bases, V lost 11 bases, and 9 bases had no gene match. Per germline, CDR1 WSHSY and CDR2 SAAADI. The CDR3 is 13 residues long.

The chain combines TRBV6-6 with TRBJ1-1, with D possibly being TRBD1 (6 bases). CDR1 and CDR2 (germline): MNHNY, SVGAGI (reference sequence). The CDR3 has 14 amino acids. V was cut by 5 bases and J by 2 bases, with 12 bases left in between. The chain's CDR3 is CASSDGQINTEAFF. The CDR3 bases are TGTGCCAGCAGTGACGGACAGATAAACACTGAAGCTTTCTTT.

The chain has TRBV5-6 and TRBJ2-1; perhaps TRBD2 as D (6 bases). CDR1 and CDR2 from the germline V gene are SGHDT and YYEEEE. Trimming removed 0 bases at V and 8 bases at J, with 15 bases between. There are 15 residues in the CDR3. CDR3 sequence (DNA): TGTGCCAGCAGCTTGGGCGGGGCCCGGCGGGATGAGCAGTTCTTC. Protein product: CASSLGGARRDEQFF.

This clone has only one observation. The V gene is TRBV7-3, the J gene TRBJ2-1; the D gene is possibly TRBD1 (5 bases). The germline V gene has CDR1 SGHTA and CDR2 FQGTGA. This CDR3 has 13 residues. V was pared by 6 bases and J by 8 bases, with 14 bases between. The CDR3 region is CASREGVRDEQFF. DNA of the CDR3: TGTGCCAGCAGGGAAGGGGTCCGGGATGAGCAGTTCTTC.

The chain has TRBV19 and TRBJ2-7, with D perhaps matching TRBD2 (5 bases). This CDR3 contains 12 residues. The V end was cut by 3 bases, the J end by 6 bases, with 9 bases between. Germline-derived CDR1 and CDR2 are LNHDA and SQIVND (reference sequence). Here the CDR3 reads CASSMEVGEQYF. CDR3 sequence (DNA): TGTGCCAGTAGTATGGAGGTTGGCGAGCAGTACTTC. Drawing the rest from reference TRBV19 and TRBJ2-7, the complete variable domain is DGGITQSPKYLFRKEGQNVTLSCEQNLNHDAMYWYRQDPGQGLRLIYYSQIVNDFQKGDIAEGYSVSREKKESFPLTVTSAQKNPTAFYLCASSMEVGEQYFGPGTRLTVT.

This clone was detected only a few times. The chain uses TRBV6-1 and TRBJ1-5; D is unresolved. Trimming removed 7 bases from V and 0 bases from J, with 10 bases in between. Per germline, CDR1 MNHNS and CDR2 SASEGT. This CDR3 has 14 amino acids. Written as DNA, the CDR3 is TGTGCCAGCATCCTAGCCCTTAGCAATCAGCCCCAGCATTTT. Its protein is CASILALSNQPQHF.

The chain uses TRBV12-5 and TRBJ2-1, with D possibly TRBD2 on 6 matching bases. From germline, CDR1 is LGHNT and CDR2 FRNRAP. The germline V and J ends were trimmed by 6 bases and 0 bases, with 15 bases remaining between them. The CDR3 has 16 residues. CDR3 amino acids: CASGPGGVRSYNEQFF. The CDR3, as DNA: TGTGCTAGTGGGCCCGGCGGGGTTCGCTCCTACAATGAGCAGTTCTTC.

The rearrangement links TRBV19 to TRBJ1-3, with 11 positions matching TRBD1. The length of the CDR3 is 17 residues. CDR1 and CDR2 (germline): LNHDA, SQIVND (reference sequence). The J segment lost 4 bases and the V segment lost 5 bases, leaving 10 bases of the junction unmatched. Here the CDR3 DNA reads TGTGCCAGTAGTCTTCCGGGACAGGGGGTTTTCGGAAACACCATATATTTT. Translated, it gives CASSLPGQGVFGNTIYF. The full variable domain, with the rest looked up from reference TRBV19 and TRBJ1-3, is DGGITQSPKYLFRKEGQNVTLSCEQNLNHDAMYWYRQDPGQGLRLIYYSQIVNDFQKGDIAEGYSVSREKKESFPLTVTSAQKNPTAFYLCASSLPGQGVFGNTIYFGEGSWLTVV.

The chain employs TRBV7-6 and TRBJ2-7; 9 bases fit TRBD1. The CDR3 is 17 residues long. Germline-derived CDR1 and CDR2 are SGHVS and FNYEAQ. Trimming took 5 bases from V and 5 from J; bases not matched to a gene: 16. CDR3: CASSPRRRTGEENEQYF. CDR3 nucleotide sequence: TGTGCCAGCAGCCCAAGGAGGAGGACAGGGGAAGAAAACGAGCAGTACTTC.

The gene calls are TRBV4-2 and TRBJ2-3, with TRBD2 as a possible D gene (5 bases). The CDR3 runs to 16 residues. The V and J ends lost 0 bases and 2 bases respectively, with 12 bases between them. Germline CDR1 is LGHNA and CDR2 is YNFKEQ. Written as DNA, the CDR3 is TGTGCCAGCAGCCAAGATCAGAGCGGCTACACAGATACGCAGTATTTT. Translating gives CASSQDQSGYTDTQYF.

The chain links TRBV30 to TRBJ1-1; D is unresolved. CDR1 and CDR2 from the germline V gene are GTSNPN and SVGIG (reference sequence). The CDR3 extends over 12 amino acids. The V end lost 4 bases, the J end lost 4 bases, and 10 bases lay between the germline ends. CDR3: CAWIRRSTEAFF. CDR3 nucleotides: TGTGCCTGGATTCGAAGGAGCACTGAAGCTTTCTTT.

Note on this clone: Here the CDR3 omits its conserved ending phenylalanine or tryptophan, so a read error is the likely source. The CDR3, as DNA: TGTGCCAGCAGCTTATTTGGCAGATCGAACACCGGGGAGCTGTTTTCT. Amino acids: CASSLFGRSNTGELFS. V is TRBV5-1 and J is TRBJ2-2, with D unresolved. The CDR3 is 16 amino acids. The germline gives CDR1 SGHRS, CDR2 YFSETQ.

The table lists this clone with a few counts. V gene TRBV19 combines with J gene TRBJ1-6; D is possibly TRBD1 (5 bases). Germline-derived CDR1 and CDR2 are LNHDA and SQIVND (reference sequence). CDR3 length: 14 residues. V was shortened by 3 bases and J by 8 bases, with 11 bases between the two germline ends. CDR3 region: CASSIGGRDSPLHF. CDR3 DNA: TGTGCCAGTAGTATCGGGGGTAGGGATTCACCCCTCCACTTT.

The chain joins TRBV19 to TRBJ1-3; a possible D gene is TRBD1 (5 bases). Germline V CDR1 and CDR2: LNHDA, SQIVND (reference sequence). This CDR3 has 18 residues. The V gene lost 5 bases and the J gene lost 2 bases, with 22 bases spanning the gap. CDR3 in DNA: TGTGCCAGTAGTGTCTTGGGGACGCGATTATTAACTGGAAACACCATATATTTT. Amino acid sequence: CASSVLGTRLLTGNTIYF.

The V call is TRBV19, the J call TRBJ2-1; TRBD2 matches at 7 bases. The germline V gene has CDR1 LNHDA and CDR2 SQIVND (reference sequence). The V gene end was trimmed by 6 bases and the J gene end by 4 bases; junction bases not matched to a gene: 12. CDR3 length equals 16 residues. In nucleotides, the CDR3 is TGTGCCAGTAGATCTGTTTCAGCGGGGATGTACAATGAGCAGTTCTTC. Translating gives CASRSVSAGMYNEQFF.

The table lists this clone with a few counts. The CDR3 reads CASSEAGQGGRRYTF. For the CDR3, the DNA is TGTGCCAGCAGTGAAGCAGGACAGGGGGGACGGCGCTACACCTTC. This sequence joins TRBV6-1 and TRBJ1-2; 10 bases agree with TRBD1. V shed 0 bases and J 9 bases; nucleotides not matched to a gene: 7. The germline V gene has CDR1 MNHNS and CDR2 SASEGT. The CDR3 extends over 15 amino acids.

The V gene is TRBV18, the J gene TRBJ2-7, with D perhaps matching TRBD2 (6 bases). The ends were cut back, 8 bases at V and 6 bases at J, with 11 bases in the middle. Germline CDR1 reads KGHSH; CDR2 reads LQKENI. The CDR3 covers 11 residues. CDR3 coding DNA: TGTGCCAGCACCGAGGGAGGCGAGCAGTACTTC. Encoded protein: CASTEGGEQYF.

The V call is TRBV5-4, the J call TRBJ2-2, with D perhaps TRBD1 (5 bases). This CDR3 region has 15 residues. Germline CDR1 reads SGHNT; CDR2 reads YYREEE (reference sequence). The V gene lost 4 bases and the J gene lost 3 bases, with 13 bases spanning the gap. The CDR3, as DNA: TGTGCCAGCAGCCCCAGGGTAGGAGACACCGGGGAGCTGTTTTTT. Amino acids: CASSPRVGDTGELFF. Complete variable domain (other parts from reference TRBV5-4 and TRBJ2-2): ETGVTQSPTHLIKTRGQQVTLRCSSQSGHNTVSWYQQALGQGPQFIFQYYREEENGRGNFPPRFSGLQFPNYSSELNVNALELDDSALYLCASSPRVGDTGELFFGEGSRLTVL.

CDR3 DNA: TGTGCCAGCAGCGAGTGGGGACATAGCAATCAGCCCCAGCATTTT. It is translated as CASSEWGHSNQPQHF. The chain joins TRBV9 to TRBJ1-5; D may be TRBD1 (6 bases). This CDR3 region has 15 residues. Germline V lookup: CDR1 SGDLS, CDR2 YYNGEE. Trimming cost V 3 bases and J 0 bases, with 10 bases left between them.

The V call is TRBV19, the J call TRBJ1-4; no reliable D call. Trimming cost V 6 bases and J 0 bases, with 8 bases left between them. CDR1 is LNHDA and CDR2 is SQIVND in the germline V gene (reference sequence). The CDR3 extends over 14 amino acids. CDR3 region: CASSYSTTNEKLFF. In DNA form, the CDR3 reads TGTGCCAGTAGCTACAGCACAACTAATGAAAAACTGTTTTTT. Full variable domain (rest looked up from reference TRBV19 and TRBJ1-4): DGGITQSPKYLFRKEGQNVTLSCEQNLNHDAMYWYRQDPGQGLRLIYYSQIVNDFQKGDIAEGYSVSREKKESFPLTVTSAQKNPTAFYLCASSYSTTNEKLFFGSGTQLSVL.

This clone was counted a single time. CDR3 sequence (DNA): TGTGCCAGCAGCTCACAGGGGGCGGCGGATACGCAGTATTTT. It translates to CASSSQGAADTQYF. The rearrangement uses TRBV7-9 and TRBJ2-3; 9 nucleotides agree with TRBD1. The germline gives CDR1 SEHNR, CDR2 FQNEAQ (reference sequence). This CDR3 is 14 amino acids long. V was clipped by 4 bases and J by 6 bases; unmatched bases: 5.

This CDR3 reads CASSETDLDALYTF. The CDR3 DNA sequence: TGTGCCAGCAGTGAAACCGACTTGGACGCCTTATACACCTTC. The chain joins TRBV6-1 to TRBJ1-2; D not certain. The germline V gene encodes CDR1 MNHNS and CDR2 SASEGT. The CDR3 extends over 14 amino acids. V lost 2 bases, J lost 11 bases, and 18 bases lay in between.

CDR3 in amino acids: CASSPAGVGTQYF. As DNA, the CDR3 is TGTGCCAGCAGCCCCGCTGGAGTAGGGACCCAGTACTTC. The genes are TRBV5-6 and TRBJ2-5; D ambiguous. The length of the CDR3 is 13 residues. Trimming left V 4 bases short and J 7 bases short, with 14 bases between. The germline CDR1 and CDR2 sequences are SGHDT and YYEEEE.

V is TRBV11-3 and J is TRBJ2-7; D is possibly TRBD2 (6 bases). Germline V gene data show CDR1 as SGHNT and CDR2 as YENEEA. V was trimmed by 1 base and J by 0 bases, leaving 13 bases between them. The CDR3 is made up of 16 amino acids. The CDR3, as DNA: TGTGCCAGCAGCTTAGGGTTCGTCGGGAGCTCCTACGAGCAGTACTTC. The encoded protein is CASSLGFVGSSYEQYF. Supplemented by reference TRBV11-3 and TRBJ2-7, the full variable domain reads EAGVVQSPRYKIIEKKQPVAFWCNPISGHNTLYWYLQNLGQGPELLIRYENEEAVDDSQLPKDRFSAERLKGVDSTLKIQPAELGDSAVYLCASSLGFVGSSYEQYFGPGTRLTVT.

This clone was detected only a few times. The CDR3: CASSPPGSSYNSPLHF. CDR3 DNA sequence: TGTGCCAGCTCACCACCGGGGAGCTCCTATAATTCACCCCTCCACTTT. The chain is built from TRBV18 and TRBJ1-6; D call uncertain. CDR1 and CDR2 (germline): KGHSH, LQKENI. The CDR3 sequence is 16 residues long. Trimming took off 0 bases at V and 0 bases at J, with 6 bases between the two ends.

This clone was detected a few times. The chain links TRBV7-3 to TRBJ1-1, with 8 bases fitting TRBD1. In germline, CDR1 is SGHTA, CDR2 FQGTGA. Trimming cost V 5 bases and J 4 bases; bases outside gene matches: 6. This CDR3 has 14 amino acids. The CDR3, as DNA: TGTGCCAGCAGCCCACAGGGGGAGGGCACTGAAGCTTTCTTT. The encoded protein is CASSPQGEGTEAFF.